Sequencing of this T cell receptor beta chain was carried out in a study of PD-1 blockade in classical Hodgkin lymphoma. Only in-frame clones appear in the TCRdb table, and some are missing; sequencing was by immunoSEQ multiplex PCR. The data show about 100,000 clones, approximately 90% seen once. Germline-derived CDR1 and CDR2 are KGHSH and LQKENI. V was pared by 8 bases and J by 0 bases, with 11 bases between. CDR3 size: 13 residues. Every single patient, without exception, relapsed after autologous stem cell transplantation, and brentuximab vedotin exposure varied. This specimen was peripheral blood mononuclear cells (PBMCs), taken before the second cycle of nivolumab. The V and J genes are TRBV18 and TRBJ2-7; the D gene is possibly TRBD1 (6 bases). This clonotype was sampled from a human donor with classical Hodgkin lymphoma. The CDR3, as DNA: TGTGCCAGCGCCCACAGGGACTCCTACGAGCAGTACTTC. This translates into CASAHRDSYEQYF.